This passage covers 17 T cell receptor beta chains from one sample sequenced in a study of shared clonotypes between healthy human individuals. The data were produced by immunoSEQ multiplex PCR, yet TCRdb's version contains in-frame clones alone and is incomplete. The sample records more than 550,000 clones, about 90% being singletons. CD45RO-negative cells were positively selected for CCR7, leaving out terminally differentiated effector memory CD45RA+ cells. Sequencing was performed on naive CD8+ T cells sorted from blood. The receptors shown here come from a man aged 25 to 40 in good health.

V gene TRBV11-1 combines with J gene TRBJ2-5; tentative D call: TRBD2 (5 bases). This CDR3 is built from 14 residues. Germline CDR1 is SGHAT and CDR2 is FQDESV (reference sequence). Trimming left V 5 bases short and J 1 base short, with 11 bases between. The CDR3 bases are TGTGCCAGCAGCCCTGAGACTATCCAAGAGACCCAGTACTTC. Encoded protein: CASSPETIQETQYF.

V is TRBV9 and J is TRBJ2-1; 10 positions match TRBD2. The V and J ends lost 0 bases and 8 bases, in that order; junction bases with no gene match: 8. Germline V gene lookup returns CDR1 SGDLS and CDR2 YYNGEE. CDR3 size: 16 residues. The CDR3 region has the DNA TGTGCCAGCAGCGTAGACCGAGCGGGAGGGCCCTATGAGCAGTTCTTC. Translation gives CASSVDRAGGPYEQFF.

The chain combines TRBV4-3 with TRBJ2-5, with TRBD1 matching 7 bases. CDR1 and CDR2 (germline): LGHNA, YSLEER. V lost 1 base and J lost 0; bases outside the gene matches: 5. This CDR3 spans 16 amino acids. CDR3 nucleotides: TGCGCCAGCAGCCAAGTTGTAACAGGGGACCAAGAGACCCAGTACTTC. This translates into CASSQVVTGDQETQYF.

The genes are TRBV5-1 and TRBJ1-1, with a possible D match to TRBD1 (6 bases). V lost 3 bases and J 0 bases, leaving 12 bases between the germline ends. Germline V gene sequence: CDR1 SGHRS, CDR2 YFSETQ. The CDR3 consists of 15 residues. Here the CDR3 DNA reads TGCGCCAGCAGCTCAGACAGGACATTGAACACTGAAGCTTTCTTT. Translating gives CASSSDRTLNTEAFF.

As DNA, the CDR3 is TGTGCCAGCAGTTCAGGGACAGGGGCAGGGCAGTACTTC. Protein: CASSSGTGAGQYF. The chain employs TRBV7-8 and TRBJ2-7; TRBD1 aligns across 10 bases. There are 13 residues in the CDR3. Germline lookup yields CDR1 SGHVS and CDR2 FQNEAQ. The trim removed 6 bases at V and 9 bases at J, leaving 8 bases unmatched.

CDR3 sequence (DNA): TGTGCCAGCCGGCCAGGGGTAACTAATGAAAAACTGTTTTTT. As protein: CASRPGVTNEKLFF. This chain joins TRBV27 and TRBJ1-4; possibly TRBD1 for D (6 bases). Germline CDR1 MNHEY, CDR2 SMNVEV (reference sequence). The length of the CDR3 is 14 residues. Trimming cost V 8 bases and J 1 base, with 11 bases left between them. The full variable domain, in which reference TRBV27 and TRBJ1-4 provide the parts outside the CDR3, is EAQVTQNPRYLITVTGKKLTVTCSQNMNHEYMSWYRQDPGLGLRQIYYSMNVEVTDKGDVPEGYKVSRKEKRNFPLILESPSPNQTSLYFCASRPGVTNEKLFFGSGTQLSVL.

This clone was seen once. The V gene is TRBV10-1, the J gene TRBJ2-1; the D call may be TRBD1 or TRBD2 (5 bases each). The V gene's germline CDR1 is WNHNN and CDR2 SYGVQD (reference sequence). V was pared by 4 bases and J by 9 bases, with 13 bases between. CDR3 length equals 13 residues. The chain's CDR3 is CASSVGDEGEQFF. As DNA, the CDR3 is TGCGCCAGCAGTGTCGGGGACGAGGGTGAGCAGTTCTTC.

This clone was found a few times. Here the CDR3 DNA reads TGTGCCAGCAGCCCAGTTGGCACAGATACGCAGTATTTT. It is translated as CASSPVGTDTQYF. The rearrangement joins TRBV7-2 to TRBJ2-3; D is unclear. V shed 5 bases and J shed 1 base, with 7 bases lying between them. Germline assignment: CDR1 SGHTA and CDR2 FQGNSA. The CDR3 has 13 residues.

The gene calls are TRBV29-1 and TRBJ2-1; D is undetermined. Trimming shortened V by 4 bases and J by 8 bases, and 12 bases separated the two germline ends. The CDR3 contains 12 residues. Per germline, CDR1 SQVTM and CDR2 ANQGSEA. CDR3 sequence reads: CSVVAVSYEQFF. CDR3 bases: TGCAGCGTTGTGGCTGTCTCGTATGAGCAGTTCTTC.

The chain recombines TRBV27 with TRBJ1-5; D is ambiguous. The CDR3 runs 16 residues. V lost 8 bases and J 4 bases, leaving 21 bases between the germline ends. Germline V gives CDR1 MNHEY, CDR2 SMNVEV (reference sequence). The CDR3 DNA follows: TGTGCCAGCTCGAAGGGTGTCTTTGGGCAGAATCAGCCCCAGCATTTT. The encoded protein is CASSKGVFGQNQPQHF.

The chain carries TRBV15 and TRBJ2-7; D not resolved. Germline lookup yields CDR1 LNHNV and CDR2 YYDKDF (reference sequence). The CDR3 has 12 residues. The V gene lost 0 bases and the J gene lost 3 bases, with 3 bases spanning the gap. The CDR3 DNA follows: TGTGCCACCAGCAGAGATCACTACGAGCAGTACTTC. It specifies CATSRDHYEQYF.

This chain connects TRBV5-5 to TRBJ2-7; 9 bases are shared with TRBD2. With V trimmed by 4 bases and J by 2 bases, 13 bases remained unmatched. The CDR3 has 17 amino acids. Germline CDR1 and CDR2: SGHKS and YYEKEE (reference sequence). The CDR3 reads CASSKGLAPRVTYEQYF. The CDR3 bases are TGTGCCAGCAGCAAGGGACTAGCTCCGAGGGTAACCTACGAGCAGTACTTC.

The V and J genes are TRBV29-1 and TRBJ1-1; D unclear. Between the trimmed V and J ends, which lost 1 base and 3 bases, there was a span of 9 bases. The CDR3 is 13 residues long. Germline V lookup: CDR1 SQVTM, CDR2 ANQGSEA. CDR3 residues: CSVEGGMDTEAFF. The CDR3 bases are TGCAGCGTTGAAGGGGGTATGGACACTGAAGCTTTCTTT.

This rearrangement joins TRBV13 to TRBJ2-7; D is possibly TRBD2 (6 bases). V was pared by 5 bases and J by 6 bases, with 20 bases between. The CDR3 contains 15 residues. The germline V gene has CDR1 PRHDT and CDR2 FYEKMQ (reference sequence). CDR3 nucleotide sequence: TGTGCCAGCAGCAGATGGGGGGAAAATGCGCGCGAGCAGTACTTC. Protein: CASSRWGENAREQYF.

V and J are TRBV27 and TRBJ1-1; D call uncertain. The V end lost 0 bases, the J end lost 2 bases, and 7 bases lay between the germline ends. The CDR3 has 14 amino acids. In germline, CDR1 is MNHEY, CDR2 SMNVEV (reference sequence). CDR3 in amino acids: CASSLSPTNTEAFF. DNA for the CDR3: TGTGCCAGCAGTTTATCGCCGACTAACACTGAAGCTTTCTTT.

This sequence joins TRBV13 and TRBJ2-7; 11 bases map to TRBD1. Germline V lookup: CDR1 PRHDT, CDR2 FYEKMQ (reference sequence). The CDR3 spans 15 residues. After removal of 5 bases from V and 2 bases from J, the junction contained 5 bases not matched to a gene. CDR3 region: CASSTGQGATYEQYF. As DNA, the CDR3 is TGTGCCAGCAGCACCGGACAGGGGGCGACCTACGAGCAGTACTTC.

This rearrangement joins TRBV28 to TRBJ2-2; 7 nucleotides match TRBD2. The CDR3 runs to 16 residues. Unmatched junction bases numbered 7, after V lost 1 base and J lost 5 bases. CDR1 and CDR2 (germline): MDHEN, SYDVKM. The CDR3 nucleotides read TGTGCCAGCAGTTTATCTCGCGGGAGTCGGACCGGGGAGCTGTTTTTT. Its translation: CASSLSRGSRTGELFF.